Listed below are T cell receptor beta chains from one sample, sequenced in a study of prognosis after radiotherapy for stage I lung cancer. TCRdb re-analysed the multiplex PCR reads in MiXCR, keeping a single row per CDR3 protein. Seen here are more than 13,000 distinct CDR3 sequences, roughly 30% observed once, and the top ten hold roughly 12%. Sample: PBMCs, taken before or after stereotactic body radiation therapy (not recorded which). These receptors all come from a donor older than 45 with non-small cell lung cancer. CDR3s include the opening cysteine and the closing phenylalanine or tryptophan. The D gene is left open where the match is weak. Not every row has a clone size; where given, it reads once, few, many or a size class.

DNA: TGTGCCAGCAGGATCTTCGACGGTACCAATGAGCAGTTCTTC
CDR3: CASRIFDGTNEQFF
J: TRBJ2-1
size: medium-sized
V: TRBV28
D: NA

DNA: TGTGCCAGCAGCACGGGACTAGCGGGGTTACAGACCCAGTACTTC
CDR3: CASSTGLAGLQTQYF
J: TRBJ2-5
size: many
V: TRBV5-8
D: TRBD2

DNA: TGTGCCTGGAGTGCTGAGGGGGCCGGGGAGCTGTTTTTT
CDR3: CAWSAEGAGELFF
J: TRBJ2-2
size: NA
V: TRBV30
D: NA

DNA: TGTGCCAGCAGCCCTCGGGACAGGTCCTACGAGCAGTACTTC
CDR3: CASSPRDRSYEQYF
J: TRBJ2-7
size: many
V: TRBV13
D: TRBD1

DNA: TGTGCCAGCAGAACCTCTGGGACAGTGTCCGGGGAGCTGTTTTTT
CDR3: CASRTSGTVSGELFF
J: TRBJ2-2
size: medium-sized
V: TRBV6-1
D: TRBD1

DNA: TGTGCCAGCAGCCCGGACTACACGCAGTATTTT
CDR3: CASSPDYTQYF
J: TRBJ2-3
size: many
V: TRBV7-9
D: NA

DNA: TGTGCCAGCAGCGTAGCAGCGGGGGGCGACACCGGGGAGCTGTTTTTT
CDR3: CASSVAAGGDTGELFF
J: TRBJ2-2
size: many
V: TRBV9
D: TRBD2

DNA: TGTGCCAGTAGTATACCGAGACAAAGGGCGAGAAATGAGCAGTTCTTC
CDR3: CASSIPRQRARNEQFF
J: TRBJ2-1
size: NA
V: TRBV19
D: NA

DNA: TGTGCCAGCAGCTTAGAGGGACCGACGAGATACAATGAGCAGTTCTTC
CDR3: CASSLEGPTRYNEQFF
J: TRBJ2-1
size: many
V: TRBV7-2
D: NA

DNA: TGCGCCAGCAGCCAAGAGGGACAGTCGTTGAGTGAGCAGTTCTTC
CDR3: CASSQEGQSLSEQFF
J: TRBJ2-1
size: NA
V: TRBV4-1
D: TRBD1

DNA: TGTGCCAGCAGCCCTAGGTCGGGAATTGAGCAGTACTTC
CDR3: CASSPRSGIEQYF
J: TRBJ2-7
size: medium-sized
V: TRBV7-8
D: NA

DNA: TGCGCCAGCAGCTCCGAAGGACAGGGGGCTCAGACCCAGTACTTC
CDR3: CASSSEGQGAQTQYF
J: TRBJ2-5
size: many
V: TRBV5-1
D: TRBD1

DNA: TGTGCCAGCAGCTTGGAGAATCAGCCCCAGCATTTT
CDR3: CASSLENQPQHF
J: TRBJ1-5
size: medium-sized
V: TRBV7-6
D: NA

DNA: TGTGCCAGCAGTTTGGCCCCGTTCTTGGAATCCTACGAGCAGTACTTC
CDR3: CASSLAPFLESYEQYF
J: TRBJ2-7
size: medium-sized
V: TRBV28
D: NA

DNA: TGTGCCAGCAGTACGGGACAGGGTCTTGAGACCCAGTACTTC
CDR3: CASSTGQGLETQYF
J: TRBJ2-5
size: many
V: TRBV28
D: TRBD1

DNA: TGTGCCAGCAGTTTTGGTTCCTATGGCTACACCTTC
CDR3: CASSFGSYGYTF
J: TRBJ1-2
size: NA
V: TRBV27
D: NA

DNA: TGCAGTGCTAGAGATTATCGGGGGTCCTATAATTCACCCCTCCACTTT
CDR3: CSARDYRGSYNSPLHF
J: TRBJ1-6
size: medium-sized
V: TRBV20-1
D: NA

DNA: TGTGCCAGCAGTTACTCTAGAAATCAGCCCCAGCATTTT
CDR3: CASSYSRNQPQHF
J: TRBJ1-5
size: medium-sized
V: TRBV6-9
D: NA

DNA: TGTGCCAGCAGTTCGCGGACAGGGGGCACTGAAGCTTTCTTT
CDR3: CASSSRTGGTEAFF
J: TRBJ1-1
size: many
V: TRBV6-5
D: TRBD1

DNA: TGTGCCAGCAGTGACTGGGGAGGGTACAATGAGCAGTTCTTC
CDR3: CASSDWGGYNEQFF
J: TRBJ2-1
size: many
V: TRBV2
D: TRBD2

DNA: TGCAGTGCTAGGGTGGATACGCAGTATTTT
CDR3: CSARVDTQYF
J: TRBJ2-3
size: medium-sized
V: TRBV20-1
D: NA

DNA: TGTGCCACCAGCAGAGTTGTGGGGGCAGGGCCTAACTATGGCTACACCTTC
CDR3: CATSRVVGAGPNYGYTF
J: TRBJ1-2
size: many
V: TRBV15
D: NA

DNA: TGTGCCAGCAGTTACTCGGGGGGAACTGGGGAAAACGTCCTGACTTTC
CDR3: CASSYSGGTGENVLTF
J: TRBJ2-6
size: NA
V: TRBV6-6
D: NA

DNA: TGTGCCAACAGCGTTGCCGGGACAGTCAACACAGGGGAGCTGTTTTTT
CDR3: CANSVAGTVNTGELFF
J: TRBJ2-2
size: NA
V: TRBV9
D: TRBD1

DNA: TGTGCCAGCAGCGTAGAGAGTGGGATAGCGGAGACCCAGTACTTC
CDR3: CASSVESGIAETQYF
J: TRBJ2-5
size: many
V: TRBV9
D: NA

DNA: TGTGCCAGCAGCGGAACCGGGACTAGTGGGACTAGGCACGAGCAGTACTTC
CDR3: CASSGTGTSGTRHEQYF
J: TRBJ2-7
size: many
V: TRBV3-1
D: TRBD2

DNA: TGTGCCAGCAGCTTAGGAAGCAGCTCCTACGAGCAGCACTTC
CDR3: CASSLGSSSYEQHF
J: TRBJ2-7
size: NA
V: TRBV7-8
D: NA

DNA: TGTGCCAGCAGCGCGCAGCTTTGGACAGGGAAAACTGAAGCTTTCTTT
CDR3: CASSAQLWTGKTEAFF
J: TRBJ1-1
size: NA
V: TRBV6-1
D: TRBD1

DNA: TGTGCCAGCAGCTTGTGGGGGGGTTCCACAGATACGCAGTATTTT
CDR3: CASSLWGGSTDTQYF
J: TRBJ2-3
size: many
V: TRBV5-4
D: TRBD2

DNA: TGTGCCAGTACCTCATATCAGGGGGATCCCAACTATGGCTACACCTTC
CDR3: CASTSYQGDPNYGYTF
J: TRBJ1-2
size: many
V: TRBV19
D: TRBD1

DNA: TGTGCCAGCATCGGGACAGGAACTTACGAGCAGTACTTC
CDR3: CASIGTGTYEQYF
J: TRBJ2-7
size: many
V: TRBV2
D: TRBD1

DNA: TGTGCCATCAGAGAGACAGGGGAAAATGAAGCTTTCTTT
CDR3: CAIRETGENEAFF
J: TRBJ1-1
size: many
V: TRBV10-3
D: TRBD1

DNA: TGTGCCAGTCTCCTGGGACTAGCGGGAGACGAGCAGTACTTC
CDR3: CASLLGLAGDEQYF
J: TRBJ2-7
size: many
V: TRBV6-1
D: TRBD2

DNA: TGTGCCAGCAGCCAAGGAAAAGGGACCTACGAGCAGTACTTC
CDR3: CASSQGKGTYEQYF
J: TRBJ2-7
size: many
V: TRBV14
D: NA

DNA: TGTGCCAGCAGCCTGGGGTGGGGGGGCCAGAGCTCCTACAATGAGCAGTTCTTC
CDR3: CASSLGWGGQSSYNEQFF
J: TRBJ2-1
size: many
V: TRBV3-1
D: NA

DNA: TGTGCCAGCAGCCGGACACCCAGCTTTTACGAGCAGTACTTC
CDR3: CASSRTPSFYEQYF
J: TRBJ2-7
size: NA
V: TRBV7-6
D: NA

DNA: TGTGCCAGCTCCTACCGGACAGGGGACGAAAAACTGTTTTTT
CDR3: CASSYRTGDEKLFF
J: TRBJ1-4
size: many
V: TRBV6-1
D: TRBD1

DNA: TGTGCCTCGTCCGAGACTAGCGCAACGAACACCGGGGAGCTGTTTTTT
CDR3: CASSETSATNTGELFF
J: TRBJ2-2
size: medium-sized
V: TRBV6-5
D: TRBD2

DNA: TGTGCCAGTAGTATCGGGGCCAAAACTAATGAAAAACTGTTTTTT
CDR3: CASSIGAKTNEKLFF
J: TRBJ1-4
size: NA
V: TRBV19
D: NA

DNA: TGTGCCAGCAGTTTAGGTCTCGGTCAGGGGGCAGACTATGGCTACACCTTC
CDR3: CASSLGLGQGADYGYTF
J: TRBJ1-2
size: medium-sized
V: TRBV28
D: TRBD1

DNA: TGTGTCAGCAGTGATAACTTGGGTACAGAGCAGTTCTTC
CDR3: CVSSDNLGTEQFF
J: TRBJ2-1
size: NA
V: TRBV6-4
D: NA

DNA: TGTGCCAGTAGTATTGGGAGAAACACCATATATTTT
CDR3: CASSIGRNTIYF
J: TRBJ1-3
size: many
V: TRBV19
D: NA

DNA: TGTGCCTGGAGAGATACAGGCCGCTCCTACGAGCAGTACTTC
CDR3: CAWRDTGRSYEQYF
J: TRBJ2-7
size: many
V: TRBV30
D: NA

DNA: TGTGCCAGCAGCTTGGACCCCAGCATGAACACTGAAGCTTTCTTT
CDR3: CASSLDPSMNTEAFF
J: TRBJ1-1
size: many
V: TRBV11-2
D: NA

DNA: TGTGCCAGCAGCGGGCAGGGGGCTGGTCACGGGGAGCTGTTTTTT
CDR3: CASSGQGAGHGELFF
J: TRBJ2-2
size: many
V: TRBV2
D: TRBD1

DNA: TGTGCCAGCAGTGAGACTAGCGGGGGGAATTACTACAATGAGAAGTTCTTC
CDR3: CASSETSGGNYYNEKFF
J: TRBJ2-1
size: NA
V: TRBV6-1
D: TRBD2

DNA: TGTGCCAGCAGCACCAACCGGGACAGATTTGGGCAGTACTTC
CDR3: CASSTNRDRFGQYF
J: TRBJ2-7
size: many
V: TRBV5-4
D: TRBD1